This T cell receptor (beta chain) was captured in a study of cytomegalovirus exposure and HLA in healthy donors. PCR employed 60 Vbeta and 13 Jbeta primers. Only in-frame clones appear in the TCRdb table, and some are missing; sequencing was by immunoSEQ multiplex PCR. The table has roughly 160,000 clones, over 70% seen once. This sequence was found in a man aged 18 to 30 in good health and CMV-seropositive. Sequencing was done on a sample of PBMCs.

As DNA, the CDR3 is TGTGCCATCAGTGATTCGCCGGGACTAGCGGGGGTTAATGAGCAGTTCTTC. Translated, it gives CAISDSPGLAGVNEQFF. The gene calls are TRBV10-3 and TRBJ2-1; 14 nucleotides align to TRBD2. The CDR3 runs to 17 residues. Looked up from germline, CDR1 is ENHRY and CDR2 is SYGVKD. V lost 3 bases and J lost 7; bases outside the gene matches: 8.